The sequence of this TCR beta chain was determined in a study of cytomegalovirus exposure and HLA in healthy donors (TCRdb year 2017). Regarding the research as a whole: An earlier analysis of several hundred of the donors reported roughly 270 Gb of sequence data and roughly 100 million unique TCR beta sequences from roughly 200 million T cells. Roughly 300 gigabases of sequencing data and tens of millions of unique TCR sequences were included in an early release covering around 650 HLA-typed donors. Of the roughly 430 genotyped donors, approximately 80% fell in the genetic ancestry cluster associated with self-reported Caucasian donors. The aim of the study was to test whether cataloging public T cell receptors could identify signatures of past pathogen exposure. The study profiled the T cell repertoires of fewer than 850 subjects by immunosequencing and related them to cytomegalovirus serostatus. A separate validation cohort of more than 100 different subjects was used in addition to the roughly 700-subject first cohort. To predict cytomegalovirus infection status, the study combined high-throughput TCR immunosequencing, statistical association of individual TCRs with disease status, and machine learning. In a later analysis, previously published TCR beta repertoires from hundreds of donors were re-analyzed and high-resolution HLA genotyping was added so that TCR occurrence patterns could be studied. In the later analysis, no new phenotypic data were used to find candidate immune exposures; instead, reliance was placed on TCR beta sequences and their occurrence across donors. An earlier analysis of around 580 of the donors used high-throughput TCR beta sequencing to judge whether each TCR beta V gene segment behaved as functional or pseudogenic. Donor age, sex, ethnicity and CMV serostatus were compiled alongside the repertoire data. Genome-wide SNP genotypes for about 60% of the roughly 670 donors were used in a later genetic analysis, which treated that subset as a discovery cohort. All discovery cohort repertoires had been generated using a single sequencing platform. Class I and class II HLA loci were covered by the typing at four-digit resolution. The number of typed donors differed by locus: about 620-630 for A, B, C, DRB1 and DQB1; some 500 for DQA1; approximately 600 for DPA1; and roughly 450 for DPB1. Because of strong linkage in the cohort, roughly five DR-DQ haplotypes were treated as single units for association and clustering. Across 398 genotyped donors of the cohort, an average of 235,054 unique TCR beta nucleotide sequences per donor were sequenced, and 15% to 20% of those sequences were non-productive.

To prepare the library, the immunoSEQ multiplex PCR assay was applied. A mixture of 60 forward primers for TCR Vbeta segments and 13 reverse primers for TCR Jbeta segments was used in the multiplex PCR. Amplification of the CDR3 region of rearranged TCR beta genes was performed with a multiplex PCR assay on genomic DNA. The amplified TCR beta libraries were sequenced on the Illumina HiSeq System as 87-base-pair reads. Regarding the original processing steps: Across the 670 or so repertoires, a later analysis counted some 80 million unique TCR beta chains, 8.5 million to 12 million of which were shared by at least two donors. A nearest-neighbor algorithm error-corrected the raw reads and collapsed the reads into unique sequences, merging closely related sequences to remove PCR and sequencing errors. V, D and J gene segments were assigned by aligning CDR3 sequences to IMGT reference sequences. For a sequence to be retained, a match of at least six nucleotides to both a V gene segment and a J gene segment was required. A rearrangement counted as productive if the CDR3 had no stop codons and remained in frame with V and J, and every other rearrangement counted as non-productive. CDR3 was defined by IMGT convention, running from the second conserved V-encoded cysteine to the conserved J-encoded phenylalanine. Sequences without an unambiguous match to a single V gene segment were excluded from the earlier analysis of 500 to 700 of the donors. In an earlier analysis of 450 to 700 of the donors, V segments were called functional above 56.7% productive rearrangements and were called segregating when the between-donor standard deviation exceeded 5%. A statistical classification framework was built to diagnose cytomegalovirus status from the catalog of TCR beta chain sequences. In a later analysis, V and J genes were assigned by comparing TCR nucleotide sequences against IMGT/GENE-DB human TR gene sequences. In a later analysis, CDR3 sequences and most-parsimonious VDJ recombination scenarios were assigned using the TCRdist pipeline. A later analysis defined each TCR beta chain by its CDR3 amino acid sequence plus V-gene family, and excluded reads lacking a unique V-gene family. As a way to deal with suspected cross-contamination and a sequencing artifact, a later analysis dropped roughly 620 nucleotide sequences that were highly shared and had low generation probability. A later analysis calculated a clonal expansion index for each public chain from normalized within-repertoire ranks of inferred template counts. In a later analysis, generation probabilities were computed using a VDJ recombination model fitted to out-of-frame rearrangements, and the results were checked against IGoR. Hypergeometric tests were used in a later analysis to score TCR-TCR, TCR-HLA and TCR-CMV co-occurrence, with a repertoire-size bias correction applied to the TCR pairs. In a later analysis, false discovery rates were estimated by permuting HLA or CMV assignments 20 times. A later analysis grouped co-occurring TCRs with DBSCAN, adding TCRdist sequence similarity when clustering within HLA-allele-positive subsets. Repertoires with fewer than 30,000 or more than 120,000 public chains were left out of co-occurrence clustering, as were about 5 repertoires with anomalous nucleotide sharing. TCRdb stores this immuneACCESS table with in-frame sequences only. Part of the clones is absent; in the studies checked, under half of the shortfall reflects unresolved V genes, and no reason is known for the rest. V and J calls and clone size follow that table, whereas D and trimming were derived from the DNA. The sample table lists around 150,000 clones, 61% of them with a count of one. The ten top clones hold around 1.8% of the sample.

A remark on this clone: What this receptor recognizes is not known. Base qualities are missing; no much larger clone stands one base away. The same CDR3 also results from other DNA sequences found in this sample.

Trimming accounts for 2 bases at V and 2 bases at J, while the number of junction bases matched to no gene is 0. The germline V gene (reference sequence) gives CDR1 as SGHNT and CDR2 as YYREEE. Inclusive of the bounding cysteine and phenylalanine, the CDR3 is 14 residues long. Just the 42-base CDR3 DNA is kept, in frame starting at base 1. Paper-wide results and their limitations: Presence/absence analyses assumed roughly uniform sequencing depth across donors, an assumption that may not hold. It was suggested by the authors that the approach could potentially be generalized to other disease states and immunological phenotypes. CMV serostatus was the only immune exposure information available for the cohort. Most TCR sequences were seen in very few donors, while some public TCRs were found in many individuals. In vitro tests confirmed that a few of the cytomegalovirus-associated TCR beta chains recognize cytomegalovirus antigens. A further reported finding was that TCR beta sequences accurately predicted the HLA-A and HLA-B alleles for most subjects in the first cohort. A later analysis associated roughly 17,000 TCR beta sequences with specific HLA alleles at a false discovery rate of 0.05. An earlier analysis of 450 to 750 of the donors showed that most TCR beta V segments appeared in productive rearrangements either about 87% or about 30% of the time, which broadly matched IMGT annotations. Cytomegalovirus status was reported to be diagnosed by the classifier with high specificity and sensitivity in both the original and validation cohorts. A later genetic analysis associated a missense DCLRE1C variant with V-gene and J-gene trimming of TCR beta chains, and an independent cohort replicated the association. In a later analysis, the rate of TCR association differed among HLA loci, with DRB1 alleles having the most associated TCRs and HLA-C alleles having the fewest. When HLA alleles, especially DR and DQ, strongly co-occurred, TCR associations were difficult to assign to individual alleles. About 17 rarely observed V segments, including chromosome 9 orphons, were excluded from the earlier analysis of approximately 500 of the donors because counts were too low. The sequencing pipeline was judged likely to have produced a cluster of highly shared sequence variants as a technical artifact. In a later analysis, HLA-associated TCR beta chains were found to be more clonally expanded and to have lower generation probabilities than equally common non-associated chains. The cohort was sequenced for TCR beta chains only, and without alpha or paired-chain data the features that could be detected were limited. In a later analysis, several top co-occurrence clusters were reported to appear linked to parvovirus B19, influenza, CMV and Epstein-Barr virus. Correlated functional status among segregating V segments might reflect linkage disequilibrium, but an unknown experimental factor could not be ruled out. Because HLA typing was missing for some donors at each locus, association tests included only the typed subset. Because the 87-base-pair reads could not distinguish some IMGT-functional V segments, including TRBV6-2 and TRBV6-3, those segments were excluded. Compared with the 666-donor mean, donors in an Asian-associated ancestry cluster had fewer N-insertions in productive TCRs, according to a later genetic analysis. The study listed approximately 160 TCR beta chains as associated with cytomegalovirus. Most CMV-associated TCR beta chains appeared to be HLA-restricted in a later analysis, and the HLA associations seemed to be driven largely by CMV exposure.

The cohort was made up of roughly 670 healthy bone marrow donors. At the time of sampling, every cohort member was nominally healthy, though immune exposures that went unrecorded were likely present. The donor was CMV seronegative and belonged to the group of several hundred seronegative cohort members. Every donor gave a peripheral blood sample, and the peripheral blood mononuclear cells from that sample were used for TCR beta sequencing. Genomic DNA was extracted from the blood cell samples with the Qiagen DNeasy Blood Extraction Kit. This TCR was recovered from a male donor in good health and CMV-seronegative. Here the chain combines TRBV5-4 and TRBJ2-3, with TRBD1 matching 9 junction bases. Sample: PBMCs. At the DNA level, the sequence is TGTGCCAGCAGCTTACAGGGGGCCACAGATACGCAGTATTTT. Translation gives CASSLQGATDTQYF.